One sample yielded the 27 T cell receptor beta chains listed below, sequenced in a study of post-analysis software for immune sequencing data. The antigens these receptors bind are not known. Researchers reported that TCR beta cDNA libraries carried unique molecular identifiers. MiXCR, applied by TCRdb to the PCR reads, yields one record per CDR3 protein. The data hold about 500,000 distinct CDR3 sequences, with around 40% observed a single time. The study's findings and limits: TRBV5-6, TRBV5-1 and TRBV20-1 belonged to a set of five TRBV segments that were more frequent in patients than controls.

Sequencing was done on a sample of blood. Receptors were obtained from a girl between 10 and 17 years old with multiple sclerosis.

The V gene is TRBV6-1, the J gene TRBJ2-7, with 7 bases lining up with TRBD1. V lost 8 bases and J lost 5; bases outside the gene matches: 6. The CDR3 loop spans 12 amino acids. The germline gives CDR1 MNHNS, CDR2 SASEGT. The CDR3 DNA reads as TGTGCCAGCCGAACCGACAGGGACGAGCAGTACTTC. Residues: CASRTDRDEQYF.

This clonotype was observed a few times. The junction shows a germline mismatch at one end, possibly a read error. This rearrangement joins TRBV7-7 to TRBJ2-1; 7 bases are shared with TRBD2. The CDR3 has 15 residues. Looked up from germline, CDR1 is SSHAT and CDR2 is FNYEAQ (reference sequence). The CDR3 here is CASSRTSERGNEQFF. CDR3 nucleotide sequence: TGTGCTAGCAGCCGTACTAGCGAGAGGGGAAATGAGCAGTTCTTC. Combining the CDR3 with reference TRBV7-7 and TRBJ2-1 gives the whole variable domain GAGVSQSPRYKVTKRGQDVTLRCDPISSHATLYWYQQALGQGPEFLTYFNYEAQPDKSGLPSDRFSAERPEGSISTLTIQRTEQRDSAMYRCASSRTSERGNEQFFGPGTRLTVL.

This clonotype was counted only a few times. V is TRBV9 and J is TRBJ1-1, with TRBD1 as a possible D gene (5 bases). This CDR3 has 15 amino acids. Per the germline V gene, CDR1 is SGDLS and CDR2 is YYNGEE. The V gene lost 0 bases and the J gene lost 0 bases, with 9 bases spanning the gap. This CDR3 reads CASSVAPTVNTEAFF. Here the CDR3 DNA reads TGTGCCAGCAGCGTAGCCCCGACAGTGAACACTGAAGCTTTCTTT.

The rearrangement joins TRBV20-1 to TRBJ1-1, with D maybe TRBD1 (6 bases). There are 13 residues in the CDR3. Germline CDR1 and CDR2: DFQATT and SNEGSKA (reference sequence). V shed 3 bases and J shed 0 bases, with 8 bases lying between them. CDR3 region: CSARGAMNTEAFF. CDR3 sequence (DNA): TGCAGTGCTAGGGGGGCCATGAACACTGAAGCTTTCTTT.

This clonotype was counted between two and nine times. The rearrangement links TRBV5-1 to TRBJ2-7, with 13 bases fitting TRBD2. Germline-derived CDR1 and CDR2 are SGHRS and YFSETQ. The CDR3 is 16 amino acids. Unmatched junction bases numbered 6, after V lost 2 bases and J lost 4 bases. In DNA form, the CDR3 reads TGCGCCAGCAGCTTAACACTGACTAGCGGGAGGTACGAGCAGTACTTC. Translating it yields CASSLTLTSGRYEQYF.

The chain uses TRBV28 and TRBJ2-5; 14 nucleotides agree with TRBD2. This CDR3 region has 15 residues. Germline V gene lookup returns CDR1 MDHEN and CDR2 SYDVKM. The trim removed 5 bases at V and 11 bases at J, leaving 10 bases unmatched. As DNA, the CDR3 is TGTGCCAGCAGTGAAGACGGGACTAGCGGGAGTGAGCAGTACTTC. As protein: CASSEDGTSGSEQYF.

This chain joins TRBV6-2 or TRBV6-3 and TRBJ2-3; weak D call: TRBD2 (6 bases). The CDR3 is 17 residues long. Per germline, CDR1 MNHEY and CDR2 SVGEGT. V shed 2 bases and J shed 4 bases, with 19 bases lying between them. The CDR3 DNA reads TGTGCCAGCAGTTACAGTGTCGGGGGAGAGGCATCAGATACGCAGTATTTT. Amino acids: CASSYSVGGEASDTQYF.

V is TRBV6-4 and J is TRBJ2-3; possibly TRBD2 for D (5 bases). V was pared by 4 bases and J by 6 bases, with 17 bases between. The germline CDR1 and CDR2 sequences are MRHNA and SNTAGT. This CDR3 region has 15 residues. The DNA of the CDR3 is TGTGCCAGCAGTGTGGGAATTAGCGCCTCCGATACGCAGTATTTT. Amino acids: CASSVGISASDTQYF.

The CDR3 here is CASRVANAGGNEQYF. CDR3 nucleotide sequence: TGCGCCAGCAGGGTCGCCAATGCCGGGGGGAACGAGCAGTACTTC. V and J are TRBV5-1 and TRBJ2-5; 7 bases are a match to TRBD2. The DNA matches TRBJ2-7 better at its end, which makes the J call doubtful. This CDR3 spans 15 amino acids. Germline CDR1 is SGHRS and CDR2 is YFSETQ.

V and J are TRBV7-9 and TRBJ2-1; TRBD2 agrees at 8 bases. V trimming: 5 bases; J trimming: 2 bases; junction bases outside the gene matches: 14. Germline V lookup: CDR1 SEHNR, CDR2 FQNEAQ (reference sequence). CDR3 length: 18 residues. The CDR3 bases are TGTGCCAGCAGCCCCTTGGGACTAGTGGAAAACCCCTACAATGAGCAGTTCTTC. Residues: CASSPLGLVENPYNEQFF.

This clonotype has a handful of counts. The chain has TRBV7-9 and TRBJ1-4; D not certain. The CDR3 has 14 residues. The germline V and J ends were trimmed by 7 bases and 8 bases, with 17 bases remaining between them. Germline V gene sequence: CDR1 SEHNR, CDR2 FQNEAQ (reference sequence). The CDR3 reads CASTVVQVQEKLFF. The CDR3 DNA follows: TGTGCCAGCACAGTTGTCCAGGTGCAAGAAAAACTGTTTTTT.

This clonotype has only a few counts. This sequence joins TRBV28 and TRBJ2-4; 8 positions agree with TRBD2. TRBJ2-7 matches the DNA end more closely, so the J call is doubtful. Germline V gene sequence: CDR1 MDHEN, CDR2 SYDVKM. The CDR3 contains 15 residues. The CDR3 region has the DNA TGTGCCAGCAGTCCCAGGAGAAGCGGGAGTTACGAGCAGTACTTC. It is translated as CASSPRRSGSYEQYF.

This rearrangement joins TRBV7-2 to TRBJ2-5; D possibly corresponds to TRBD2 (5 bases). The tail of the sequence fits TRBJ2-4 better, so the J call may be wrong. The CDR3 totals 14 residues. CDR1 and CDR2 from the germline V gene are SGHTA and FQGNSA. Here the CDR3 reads CASSLEEGGYIQYF. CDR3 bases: TGTGCCAGCAGCTTAGAAGAGGGCGGGTACATTCAGTACTTC.

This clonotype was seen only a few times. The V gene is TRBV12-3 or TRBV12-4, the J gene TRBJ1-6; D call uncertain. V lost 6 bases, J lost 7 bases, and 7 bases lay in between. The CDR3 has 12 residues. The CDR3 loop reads CASSTLNSPLHF. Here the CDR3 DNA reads TGTGCCAGCAGCACTCTAAATTCACCCCTCCACTTT.

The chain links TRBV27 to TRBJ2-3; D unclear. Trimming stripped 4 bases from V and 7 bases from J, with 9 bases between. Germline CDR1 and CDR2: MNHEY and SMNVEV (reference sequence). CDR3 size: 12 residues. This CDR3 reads CASSSSLNTQYF. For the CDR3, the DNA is TGTGCCAGCAGTTCCAGTCTAAATACGCAGTATTTT.

DNA for the CDR3: TGTGCCAGCACCAGAGCGGGAGCCTCCTACGAGCAGTACTTC. This sequence encodes CASTRAGASYEQYF. V and J are TRBV27 and TRBJ2-7, with 8 positions matching TRBD2. The CDR3 extends over 14 amino acids. V was clipped by 7 bases and J by 0 bases; unmatched bases: 5. The germline V gene has CDR1 MNHEY and CDR2 SMNVEV (reference sequence).

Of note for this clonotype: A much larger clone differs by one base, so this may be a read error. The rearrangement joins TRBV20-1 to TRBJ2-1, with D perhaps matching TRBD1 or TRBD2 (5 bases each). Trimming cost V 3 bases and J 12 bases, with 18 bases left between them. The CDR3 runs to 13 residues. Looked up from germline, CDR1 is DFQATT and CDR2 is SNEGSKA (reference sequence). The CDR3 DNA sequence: TGCAGTGCTAGGAGTGTGGGACCGCTCGTGCAGTTCTTC. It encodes CSARSVGPLVQFF.

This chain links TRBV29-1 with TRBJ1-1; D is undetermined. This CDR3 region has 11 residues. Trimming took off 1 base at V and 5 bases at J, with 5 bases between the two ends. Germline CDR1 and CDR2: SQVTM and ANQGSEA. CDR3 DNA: TGCAGCGTTGAAGGTGAAACTGAAGCTTTCTTT. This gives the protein CSVEGETEAFF.

CDR3 in DNA: TGTGCCAGCAGTCCTTTGGGACAGAGCTCCTACGAGCAGTACTTC. It specifies CASSPLGQSSYEQYF. V gene TRBV27 combines with J gene TRBJ2-7, with 7 positions matching TRBD1. The CDR3 length is 15 residues. Germline V lookup: CDR1 MNHEY, CDR2 SMNVEV (reference sequence). V was pared by 5 bases and J by 0 bases, with 7 bases of the junction left unmatched.

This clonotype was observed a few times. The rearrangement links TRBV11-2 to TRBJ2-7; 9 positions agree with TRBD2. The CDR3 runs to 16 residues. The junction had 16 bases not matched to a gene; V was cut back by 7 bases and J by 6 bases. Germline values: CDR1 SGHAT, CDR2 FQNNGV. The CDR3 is CASNWAAGREGFEQYF. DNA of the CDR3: TGTGCCAGCAACTGGGCCGCCGGGCGGGAGGGATTCGAGCAGTACTTC.

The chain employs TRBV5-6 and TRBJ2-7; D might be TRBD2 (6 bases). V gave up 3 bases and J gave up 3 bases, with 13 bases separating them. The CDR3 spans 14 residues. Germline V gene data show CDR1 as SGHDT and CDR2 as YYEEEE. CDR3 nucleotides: TGTGCCAGCAGCTGGAGCGGGCACAACTACGAGCAGTACTTC. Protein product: CASSWSGHNYEQYF.

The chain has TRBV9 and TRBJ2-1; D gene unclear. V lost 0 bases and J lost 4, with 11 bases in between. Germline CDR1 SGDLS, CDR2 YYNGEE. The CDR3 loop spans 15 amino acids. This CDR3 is CASSVGPTSYNEQFF. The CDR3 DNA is TGTGCCAGCAGCGTAGGCCCAACTTCATACAATGAGCAGTTCTTC.

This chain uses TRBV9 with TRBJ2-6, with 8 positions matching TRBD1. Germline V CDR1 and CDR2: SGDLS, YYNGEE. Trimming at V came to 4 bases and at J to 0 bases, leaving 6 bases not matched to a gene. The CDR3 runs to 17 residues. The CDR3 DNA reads TGTGCCAGCAGCAAATGGACAGGGAACTCTGGGGCCAACGTCCTGACTTTC. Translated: CASSKWTGNSGANVLTF.

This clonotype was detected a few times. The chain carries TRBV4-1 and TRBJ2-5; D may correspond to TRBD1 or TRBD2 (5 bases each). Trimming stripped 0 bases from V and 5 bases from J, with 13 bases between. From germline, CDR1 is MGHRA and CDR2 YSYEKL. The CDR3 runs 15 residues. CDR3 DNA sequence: TGCGCCAGCAGCCAAGAGTCCGGGGCTAGGGAGACCCAGTACTTC. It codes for CASSQESGARETQYF.

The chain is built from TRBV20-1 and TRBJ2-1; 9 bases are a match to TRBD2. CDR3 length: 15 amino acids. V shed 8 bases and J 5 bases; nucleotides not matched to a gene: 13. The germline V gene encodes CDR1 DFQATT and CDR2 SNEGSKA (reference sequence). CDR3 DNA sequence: TGCAGTCCCGGCCGCGGGAGGGAGTTCCACAATGAGCAGTTCTTC. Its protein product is CSPGRGREFHNEQFF.

This chain's CDR3 is CASSLDRVGSKNIQYF. In DNA form, the CDR3 reads TGTGCCAGCTCACTGGACAGGGTCGGGTCCAAAAACATTCAGTACTTC. J is TRBJ2-4 and V is TRBV18; 8 bases fit TRBD1. With 4 bases clipped from V and 2 bases from J, the junction kept 7 bases outside the gene matches. This CDR3 region has 16 residues. The germline gives CDR1 KGHSH, CDR2 LQKENI.

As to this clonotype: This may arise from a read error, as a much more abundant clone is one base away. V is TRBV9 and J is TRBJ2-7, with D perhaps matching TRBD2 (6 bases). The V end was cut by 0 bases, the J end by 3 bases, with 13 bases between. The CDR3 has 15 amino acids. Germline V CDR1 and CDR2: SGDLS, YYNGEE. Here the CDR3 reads CASSVEGTPSYEQYF. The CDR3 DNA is TGTGCCAGCAGCGTAGAGGGGACTCCCAGCTACGAGCAGTACTTC.